The rows below give T cell receptor beta chains drawn from one sample of a study of patients and donors after allogeneic stem cell transplantation. Each CDR3 protein gets one entry after TCRdb re-called the RT-PCR reads with MiXCR. This repertoire shows about 960,000 distinct CDR3 sequences, approximately 19% found once; its top ten account for under 6.5%. Sequences were obtained from blood, either unsorted or a sorted T cell fraction (not recorded which). Receptor source: a human donor who was either an allogeneic HSCT recipient or a stem cell or donor lymphocyte infusion donor (not recorded which). It is not recorded whose cells these are; they may come from a transplant donor. The conserved cysteine and the conserved F or W are not part of the CDR3 here. The order of the fields is V gene, CDR3 protein.

v_gene: TRBV9
CDR3aa: ASSVALVGSGGVPF

v_gene: TRBV5-1
CDR3aa: ASSSTGTGIYEQY

v_gene: TRBV29-1
CDR3aa: SVGVGTGNGYT

v_gene: TRBV5-4
CDR3aa: ASSLLAGRLFGTDTQY

v_gene: TRBV10-3
CDR3aa: AIRPDRGRTGELF

v_gene: TRBV20-1
CDR3aa: SADYLGDTEAF

v_gene: TRBV9
CDR3aa: ASSPKGLADEQF

v_gene: TRBV5-1
CDR3aa: ASSLAEGVSGANVLT

v_gene: TRBV9
CDR3aa: ASSLTGEDEQY

v_gene: TRBV11-1
CDR3aa: ASSLRGLAGSLTSTDTQY

v_gene: TRBV29-1
CDR3aa: SVRQFTDTQY

v_gene: TRBV7-9
CDR3aa: ASLSSGYTDTQY

v_gene: TRBV4-3
CDR3aa: ASSQDDDTSYEQY

v_gene: TRBV6-1
CDR3aa: ASNPDRGRWTGELF

v_gene: TRBV24-1
CDR3aa: ATSDLPPGTESYNEQF

v_gene: TRBV5-1
CDR3aa: ASSLAIGNEQY

v_gene: TRBV7-2
CDR3aa: ASSFSRAARSNQPQH

v_gene: TRBV24-1
CDR3aa: ATSVLGELF

v_gene: TRBV6-1
CDR3aa: ASTAGSLGGNTIY

v_gene: TRBV29-1
CDR3aa: SVEGRGGKTEAF

v_gene: TRBV29-1
CDR3aa: SVAGLGYNEQF

v_gene: TRBV20-1
CDR3aa: SASTDFGTGHQETQY

v_gene: TRBV6-8
CDR3aa: ASSEGGASTKNIQY

v_gene: TRBV28
CDR3aa: ASSPGTRIQETQY

v_gene: TRBV20-1
CDR3aa: SAATVNYGYT

v_gene: TRBV6-5
CDR3aa: ASSYAGRVETQY

v_gene: TRBV10-3
CDR3aa: AIASSSGENEVYEQF

v_gene: TRBV9
CDR3aa: ASSHRDRALSGNTIY

v_gene: TRBV4-1
CDR3aa: ASSQPTGANTEAF